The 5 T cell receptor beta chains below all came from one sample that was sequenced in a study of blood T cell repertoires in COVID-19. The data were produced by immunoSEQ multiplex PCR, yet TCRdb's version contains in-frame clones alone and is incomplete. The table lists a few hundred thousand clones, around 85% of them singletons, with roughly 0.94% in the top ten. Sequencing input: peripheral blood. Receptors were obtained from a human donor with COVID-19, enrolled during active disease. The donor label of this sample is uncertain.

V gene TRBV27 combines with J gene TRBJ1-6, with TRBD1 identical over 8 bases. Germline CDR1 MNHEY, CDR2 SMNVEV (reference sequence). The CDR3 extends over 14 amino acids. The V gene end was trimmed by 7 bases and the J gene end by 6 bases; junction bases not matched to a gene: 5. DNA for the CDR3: TGTGCCAGCACAAAGACAGGGGCTAATTCACCCCTCCACTTT. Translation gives CASTKTGANSPLHF.

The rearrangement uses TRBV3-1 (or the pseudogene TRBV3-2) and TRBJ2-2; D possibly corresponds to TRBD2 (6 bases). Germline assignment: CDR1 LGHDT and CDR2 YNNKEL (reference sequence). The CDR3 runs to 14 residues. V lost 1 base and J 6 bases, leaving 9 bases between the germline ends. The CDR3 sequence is CASSQGRAPGELFF. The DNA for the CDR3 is TGTGCCAGCAGCCAAGGGAGGGCCCCCGGGGAGCTGTTTTTT.

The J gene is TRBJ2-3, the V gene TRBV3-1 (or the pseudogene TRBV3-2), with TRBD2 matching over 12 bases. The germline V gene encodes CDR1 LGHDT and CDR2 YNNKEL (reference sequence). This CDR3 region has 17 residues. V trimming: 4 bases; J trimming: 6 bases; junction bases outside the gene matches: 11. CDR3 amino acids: CASSPLGLAGIGDTQYF. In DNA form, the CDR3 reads TGTGCCAGCAGCCCACTCGGACTAGCGGGAATTGGGGATACGCAGTATTTT.

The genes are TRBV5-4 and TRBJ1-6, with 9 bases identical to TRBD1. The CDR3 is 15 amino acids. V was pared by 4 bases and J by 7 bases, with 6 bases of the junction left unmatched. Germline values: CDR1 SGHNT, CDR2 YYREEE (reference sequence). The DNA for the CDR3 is TGTGCCAGCAGCGCCAGGACAGGGGAAAATTCACCCCTCCACTTT. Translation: CASSARTGENSPLHF.

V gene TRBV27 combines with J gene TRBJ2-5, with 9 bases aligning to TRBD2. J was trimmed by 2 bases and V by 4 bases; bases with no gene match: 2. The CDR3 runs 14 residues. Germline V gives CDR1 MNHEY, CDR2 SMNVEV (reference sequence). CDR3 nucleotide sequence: TGTGCCAGCAGTTCGGGACTAGCTCAAGAGACCCAGTACTTC. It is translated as CASSSGLAQETQYF.